This TCR beta chain stems from a study of cytomegalovirus exposure and HLA in healthy donors. Whole-study results and caveats: The sole available immune exposure information was CMV serostatus. Confirmation was obtained in vitro that three CMV-associated chains are specific for CMV antigens.

With respect to this clone: Its antigen is still unknown.

Both 60 Vbeta primers and 13 Jbeta primers went into the PCR. Some clones are missing from TCRdb's copy, which holds only in-frame ones; the method was immunoSEQ multiplex PCR. The data contain approximately 140,000 clones, approximately 72% of them singletons. The donors gave bone marrow, and they were healthy. This CDR3 region has 13 residues. Deletions cut 2 bases from V and 2 bases from J, with 7 bases between. CDR1 is MNHNS and CDR2 is SASEGT in the germline V gene. The receptor was derived from a woman in her fifties or sixties in good health and CMV-seronegative. The source material was PBMCs. The gene calls are TRBV6-1 and TRBJ2-7; D gene uncertain. The CDR3 reads CASSELPAYEQYF. CDR3 sequence (DNA): TGTGCCAGCAGTGAATTACCGGCCTACGAGCAGTACTTC.